The 31 T cell receptor beta chains listed next were all sequenced from one sample in a study of cytomegalovirus exposure and HLA in healthy donors. PCR involved 60 Vbeta and 13 Jbeta primers. This table comes from immunoSEQ multiplex PCR, and its TCRdb copy is limited to in-frame clones, with some not included. Among roughly 76,000 clones listed, approximately 90% were seen once. The sequencing input was PBMCs. Receptors originate from a woman in her thirties in good health and CMV-seronegative.

The genes are TRBV4-2 and TRBJ2-5; TRBD2 matches 8 bases. The CDR3 spans 16 residues. V lost 0 bases to trimming and J lost 2 bases; unmatched junction nucleotides: 5. Germline CDR1 and CDR2: LGHNA and YNFKEQ. The CDR3 bases are TGTGCCAGCAGCCAAGATTGGGTAGCGGGACAAGAGACCCAGTACTTC. As protein: CASSQDWVAGQETQYF.

This chain's CDR3 is CASSSGDTQYF. Written as DNA, the CDR3 is TGTGCCAGCAGTTCCGGAGATACGCAGTATTTT. V is TRBV27 and J is TRBJ2-3, with no clear D. The CDR3 sequence is 11 residues long. Trimming stripped 4 bases from V and 5 bases from J, with 4 bases between. Germline CDR1 MNHEY, CDR2 SMNVEV (reference sequence).

The chain carries TRBV9 and TRBJ1-1, with D tentatively TRBD1 (6 bases). Trimming stripped 0 bases from V and 3 bases from J, with 9 bases between. CDR1 SGDLS and CDR2 YYNGEE come from the germline V gene. CDR3 length: 14 residues. CDR3 sequence reads: CASSVGQVYTEAFF. The CDR3, as DNA: TGTGCCAGCAGCGTAGGACAGGTTTACACTGAAGCTTTCTTT.

This clone was seen a handful of times. V gene TRBV11-3 combines with J gene TRBJ1-5; D is possibly TRBD1 (6 bases). The length of the CDR3 is 16 residues. Looked up from germline, CDR1 is SGHNT and CDR2 is YENEEA. V shed 1 base and J shed 4 bases, with 14 bases lying between them. CDR3 protein: CASSLVGRGRNQPQHF. The CDR3 nucleotides read TGTGCCAGCAGCTTAGTAGGCAGGGGCAGGAATCAGCCCCAGCATTTT.

This chain joins TRBV29-1 and TRBJ2-1; D unresolved. CDR1 and CDR2 from the germline V gene are SQVTM and ANQGSEA. V shed 2 bases and J shed 0 bases, with 11 bases lying between them. This CDR3 has 15 amino acids. The CDR3: CSVERDSSSYNEQFF. The CDR3 DNA reads TGCAGCGTTGAACGCGACTCCAGCTCCTACAATGAGCAGTTCTTC.

This chain links TRBV11-3 with TRBJ2-7; no clear D. The V end was cut by 5 bases, the J end by 6 bases, with 14 bases between. Germline CDR1 SGHNT, CDR2 YENEEA. The CDR3 is 13 residues long. The CDR3 sequence is CASSLLRVSEQYF. The CDR3 region has the DNA TGTGCCAGCAGCCTCCTCCGGGTTTCCGAGCAGTACTTC.

The rearrangement uses TRBV4-1 and TRBJ2-5, with 11 bases identical to TRBD2. The DNA end lines up better with TRBJ2-7; the J call may be wrong. The CDR3 contains 14 residues. Germline V lookup: CDR1 MGHRA, CDR2 YSYEKL. Here the CDR3 reads CASKLGLADYEQYF. The CDR3 nucleotides read TGCGCCAGCAAACTGGGACTAGCGGACTACGAGCAGTACTTC.

This clone was recorded a few times. The V call is TRBV6-5, the J call TRBJ1-4; the match to TRBD1 covers 7 bases. V trimming: 4 bases; J trimming: 0 bases; junction bases outside the gene matches: 2. Germline V gene lookup returns CDR1 MNHEY and CDR2 SVGAGI. The CDR3 has 15 amino acids. CDR3 nucleotides: TGTGCCAGCAGTTTGGGACAGTCAACTAATGAAAAACTGTTTTTT. It translates to CASSLGQSTNEKLFF.

V and J are TRBV5-1 and TRBJ2-5; D ambiguous. The CDR3 loop spans 15 amino acids. Germline V gene lookup returns CDR1 SGHRS and CDR2 YFSETQ. V lost 0 bases and J lost 1, with 10 bases in between. The CDR3 sequence: CASSLALNTQETQYF. CDR3 nucleotides: TGCGCCAGCAGCTTGGCTCTGAACACCCAAGAGACCCAGTACTTC.

This chain uses TRBV12-5 with TRBJ2-2; 7 nucleotides align to TRBD1. The CDR3 runs to 12 residues. CDR1 and CDR2 from the germline V gene are LGHNT and FRNRAP. Trimming took 5 bases from V and 6 from J; bases not matched to a gene: 0. The CDR3 spells CASGTGAGELFF. The CDR3 region has the DNA TGTGCTAGTGGTACAGGGGCCGGGGAGCTGTTTTTT.

DNA for the CDR3: TGTGCCAGCAGTGACGGGACAGGTATGCGGGAGCAGTACTTC. Encoded protein: CASSDGTGMREQYF. The J gene is TRBJ2-5, the V gene TRBV6-4; D might be TRBD1 (8 bases). V was trimmed by 2 bases and J by 11 bases, leaving 18 bases between them. This CDR3 is built from 14 residues. CDR1 is MRHNA and CDR2 is SNTAGT in the germline V gene.

CDR3 sequence (DNA): TGTGCCAGCTCACCCCGGGACAGGGAGGGCACTGAAGCTTTCTTT. It encodes CASSPRDREGTEAFF. The J gene is TRBJ1-1, the V gene TRBV18, with 9 bases identical to TRBD1. The CDR3 is 15 amino acids. After removal of 3 bases from V and 4 bases from J, the junction contained 6 bases not matched to a gene. CDR1 is KGHSH, CDR2 LQKENI, per germline.

This clone was seen more than once but under ten times. The J gene is TRBJ1-3, the V gene TRBV29-1; 8 nucleotides match TRBD1. Germline lookup yields CDR1 SQVTM and CDR2 ANQGSEA. After removal of 0 bases from V and 4 bases from J, the junction contained 5 bases not matched to a gene. This CDR3 region has 15 residues. The CDR3 reads CSVEDPGGPGNTIYF. The DNA for the CDR3 is TGCAGCGTTGAAGATCCAGGGGGCCCAGGAAACACCATATATTTT.

The chain couples TRBV6-6 to TRBJ2-5, with D unresolved. The assigned J gene may be wrong: the sequence end matches TRBJ2-7 better. This CDR3 is built from 12 residues. Germline CDR1 reads MNHNY; CDR2 reads SVGAGI (reference sequence). The CDR3 here is CASSPRNYEQYF. DNA of the CDR3: TGTGCCAGCAGTCCCCGAAACTACGAGCAGTACTTC.

In its sample, this clone was seen once. CDR3 nucleotide sequence: TGTGCCAGCAGCCCGTCTAGCGGGAGTCTCGACGAGCAGTACTTC. Protein sequence: CASSPSSGSLDEQYF. The genes are TRBV11-3 and TRBJ2-7; 10 bases agree with TRBD2. Looked up from germline, CDR1 is SGHNT and CDR2 is YENEEA. This CDR3 contains 15 residues. V lost 5 bases to trimming and J lost 5 bases; unmatched junction nucleotides: 9. Full variable domain (remainder filled in from reference TRBV11-3 and TRBJ2-7): EAGVVQSPRYKIIEKKQPVAFWCNPISGHNTLYWYLQNLGQGPELLIRYENEEAVDDSQLPKDRFSAERLKGVDSTLKIQPAELGDSAVYLCASSPSSGSLDEQYFGPGTRLTVT.

The chain uses TRBV30 and TRBJ1-1, with D possibly TRBD1 on 5 matching bases. CDR1 and CDR2 (germline): GTSNPN, SVGIG (reference sequence). V lost 7 bases and J lost 6, with 12 bases in between. There are 11 residues in the CDR3. CDR3 loop: CASQGTAEAFF. Here the CDR3 DNA reads TGTGCCTCTCAGGGTACAGCTGAAGCTTTCTTT.

The chain links TRBV6-1 to TRBJ1-1; no definite D call. This CDR3 has 14 residues. V lost 6 bases to trimming and J lost 4 bases, with 15 bases between them. Germline V gene data show CDR1 as MNHNS and CDR2 as SASEGT. The CDR3 DNA reads as TGTGCCAGCAGCGAATCGAGGGCGGTCACTGAAGCTTTCTTT. Translated, it gives CASSESRAVTEAFF.

The genes are TRBV19 and TRBJ2-7; perhaps TRBD1 as D (6 bases). Germline lookup yields CDR1 LNHDA and CDR2 SQIVND (reference sequence). V was clipped by 6 bases and J by 1 base, with 10 bases between them. CDR3 size: 13 residues. The CDR3, as DNA: TGTGCCAGTAGACCGGACAGATCCTACGAGCAGTACTTC. Translation: CASRPDRSYEQYF.

The genes are TRBV5-6 and TRBJ2-1; TRBD1 matches 9 bases. This CDR3 region has 15 residues. Germline loops: CDR1 SGHDT, CDR2 YYEEEE. The trim removed 4 bases at V and 3 bases at J, leaving 5 bases unmatched. This CDR3 reads CASSRPGQGYNEQFF. The CDR3 DNA sequence: TGTGCCAGCAGCCGTCCGGGACAGGGCTACAATGAGCAGTTCTTC.

The gene calls are TRBV27 and TRBJ2-1; D gene ambiguous. V gave up 3 bases and J gave up 6 bases, with 12 bases separating them. Germline assignment: CDR1 MNHEY and CDR2 SMNVEV (reference sequence). CDR3 length equals 14 residues. CDR3 sequence: CASSFGLLSNEQFF. For the CDR3, the DNA is TGTGCCAGCAGTTTTGGGCTCCTTTCCAATGAGCAGTTCTTC.

This chain connects TRBV7-9 to TRBJ1-1; D may be TRBD1 (6 bases). The CDR3 extends over 14 amino acids. Trimming pared 5 bases from V and 0 bases from J, leaving 10 bases between. Per the germline V gene, CDR1 is SEHNR and CDR2 is FQNEAQ (reference sequence). The CDR3 DNA reads as TGTGCCAGCAGCCTCCGGACAGTGAACACTGAAGCTTTCTTT. It codes for CASSLRTVNTEAFF. The whole variable domain, filled in from reference TRBV7-9 and TRBJ1-1, reads DTGVSQNPRHKITKRGQNVTFRCDPISEHNRLYWYRQTLGQGPEFLTYFQNEAQLEKSRLLSDRFSAERPKGSFSTLEIQRTEQGDSAMYLCASSLRTVNTEAFFGQGTRLTVV.

V usage is TRBV5-1 and J usage is TRBJ2-1, with 8 positions matching TRBD2. The V segment lost 0 bases and the J segment 9 bases; nucleotides outside the gene matches: 8. Germline loops: CDR1 SGHRS, CDR2 YFSETQ. The CDR3 runs to 15 residues. This chain's CDR3 is CASSLVASGLGEQFF. CDR3 DNA sequence: TGCGCCAGCAGCTTGGTGGCTAGCGGGTTAGGTGAGCAGTTCTTC.

The sample holds one count of this clone. The chain links TRBV28 to TRBJ1-1; TRBD1 agrees at 7 bases. The CDR3 length is 11 residues. Germline trimming cut 7 bases from V and 6 bases from J; bases unmatched to any gene: 2. Per the germline V gene, CDR1 is MDHEN and CDR2 is SYDVKM. The CDR3 loop is CASTGTAEAFF. CDR3 bases: TGTGCCAGCACCGGGACAGCTGAAGCTTTCTTT.

This sequence joins TRBV4-1 and TRBJ2-5, with a tentative D call TRBD2 (5 bases). CDR1 and CDR2 (germline): MGHRA, YSYEKL. The CDR3 runs 13 residues. The V end lost 4 bases, the J end lost 1 base, and 7 bases lay between the germline ends. The CDR3 sequence: CASSRGPQETQYF. The CDR3 coding sequence is TGCGCCAGCAGCCGAGGGCCCCAAGAGACCCAGTACTTC.

The V gene is TRBV7-2, the J gene TRBJ2-3; 9 bases map to TRBD1. J was trimmed by 2 bases and V by 5 bases; bases with no gene match: 5. The germline V gene has CDR1 SGHTA and CDR2 FQGNSA. The CDR3 covers 15 residues. CDR3 protein: CASSPRTGDTDTQYF. Here the CDR3 DNA reads TGTGCCAGCAGCCCTCGGACAGGGGACACAGATACGCAGTATTTT.

This chain links TRBV6-5 with TRBJ2-2; D gene uncertain. Germline V gene data show CDR1 as MNHEY and CDR2 as SVGAGI. The CDR3 consists of 16 residues. V lost 2 bases and J lost 0, with 10 bases in between. CDR3 sequence reads: CASSYAAASNTGELFF. In DNA, the CDR3 is TGTGCCAGCAGTTACGCGGCAGCCTCGAACACCGGGGAGCTGTTTTTT.

The V call is TRBV2, the J call TRBJ1-5; the match to TRBD1 covers 8 bases. Per germline, CDR1 SNHLY and CDR2 FYNNEI. V was clipped by 6 bases and J by 7 bases; unmatched bases: 11. The CDR3 contains 15 residues. This CDR3 is CASRLQGETSQPQHF. The CDR3 nucleotides read TGTGCCAGCAGGCTACAGGGGGAGACGAGCCAGCCCCAGCATTTT.

The genes are TRBV7-9 and TRBJ1-2; 8 bases fit TRBD1. In germline, CDR1 is SEHNR, CDR2 FQNEAQ (reference sequence). CDR3 length: 16 residues. After removal of 5 bases from V and 2 bases from J, the junction contained 10 bases not matched to a gene. This chain's CDR3 is CASSPLVGQENYGYTF. As DNA, the CDR3 is TGTGCCAGCAGCCCTTTGGTGGGACAGGAAAACTATGGCTACACCTTC. Full variable domain (remainder filled in from reference TRBV7-9 and TRBJ1-2): DTGVSQNPRHKITKRGQNVTFRCDPISEHNRLYWYRQTLGQGPEFLTYFQNEAQLEKSRLLSDRFSAERPKGSFSTLEIQRTEQGDSAMYLCASSPLVGQENYGYTFGSGTRLTVV.

This CDR3 reads CASRSRKYWGILTTEAFF. CDR3 coding DNA: TGTGCAAGTCGCTCAAGGAAGTATTGGGGCATCTTAACCACTGAAGCTTTCTTT. V is TRBV12-2 and J is TRBJ1-1; the table assigns TRBD1, which was not confirmed against the DNA. TRBV12-2 is a pseudogene locus. This CDR3 is 18 amino acids long.

The chain uses TRBV19 and TRBJ1-2, with D perhaps TRBD1 (6 bases). Looked up from germline, CDR1 is LNHDA and CDR2 is SQIVND (reference sequence). Trimming cost V 7 bases and J 4 bases, with 10 bases left between them. This CDR3 has 12 amino acids. Written as DNA, the CDR3 is TGTGCCAGTACCCAGACAGGCTATGGCTACACCTTC. Its protein product is CASTQTGYGYTF.

V gene TRBV5-4 combines with J gene TRBJ1-4; possibly TRBD1 for D (6 bases). There are 15 residues in the CDR3. The germline gives CDR1 SGHNT, CDR2 YYREEE (reference sequence). The V gene lost 4 bases and the J gene lost 2 bases, with 12 bases spanning the gap. The CDR3 region is CASSQAQGTNEKLFF. The CDR3 DNA reads TGTGCCAGCAGCCAGGCTCAGGGGACTAATGAAAAACTGTTTTTT. Using reference TRBV5-4 and TRBJ1-4 for the parts outside the CDR3, the full variable domain is ETGVTQSPTHLIKTRGQQVTLRCSSQSGHNTVSWYQQALGQGPQFIFQYYREEENGRGNFPPRFSGLQFPNYSSELNVNALELDDSALYLCASSQAQGTNEKLFFGSGTQLSVL.